Presented here are 8 T cell receptor beta chains from one specimen sequenced in a study of blood T cells in healthy people across ages (dated by TCRdb to 2015 to 2017). Receptor amplification or capture employed 5' RACE. Instrument on record: Illumina HiSeq 2500. A second PCR of roughly 7 to 12 cycles was run with a J-beta primer mix and a sample-barcoded 5' primer. TCRdb reprocessing: public reads trimmed at Q25 with fastp, clones called with MiXCR, in-frame beta chains kept. Merged by CDR3 protein, the rows form single entries marked with the most common genes and DNA. This sample comprises 720,000 or so distinct CDR3 sequences, approximately 40% of them detected only once. Around 30% of the sample is taken by the ten largest. The sample was blood. The receptors originated from a man older than 75 in good health.

This clonotype was observed many times. The chain recombines TRBV28 with TRBJ2-5; D remains ambiguous. Trimming cost V 3 bases and J 7 bases, with 6 bases left between them. The CDR3 consists of 11 residues. The germline V gene encodes CDR1 MDHEN and CDR2 SYDVKM. The CDR3 DNA is TGTGCCAGCAGTTTTCTTGGGACCCAGTACTTC. Protein sequence: CASSFLGTQYF.

This clonotype was detected once. The gene calls are TRBV7-2 and TRBJ2-7; 8 bases fit TRBD1. V was clipped by 4 bases and J by 5 bases; unmatched bases: 7. Per the germline V gene, CDR1 is SGHTA and CDR2 is FQGNSA. The CDR3 covers 14 residues. CDR3 sequence (DNA): TGTGCCAGCAGCTACCGGGACAGGACCCACGAGCAGTACTTC. It yields the protein CASSYRDRTHEQYF.

The chain links TRBV6-2 or TRBV6-3 to TRBJ2-7, with 8 bases aligning to TRBD1. The V segment lost 6 bases and the J segment 2 bases; nucleotides outside the gene matches: 9. Germline V gene data show CDR1 as MNHEY and CDR2 as SVGEGT. This CDR3 has 15 amino acids. The CDR3 sequence: CASSRTGRITYEQYF. Here the CDR3 DNA reads TGTGCCAGCAGCCGGACAGGGAGAATTACCTACGAGCAGTACTTC.

This clonotype was counted a few times. The chain joins TRBV6-1 to TRBJ1-5, with 7 bases aligning to TRBD1. Germline-derived CDR1 and CDR2 are MNHNS and SASEGT. V gave up 2 bases and J gave up 4 bases; unmatched junction bases: 5. There are 15 residues in the CDR3. The CDR3 reads CASSEQGVGNQPQHF. The DNA of the CDR3 is TGTGCCAGCAGTGAACAGGGGGTAGGAAATCAGCCCCAGCATTTT.

This chain connects TRBV6-2 or TRBV6-3 to TRBJ1-2; D remains unclear. This CDR3 region has 14 residues. CDR1 and CDR2 (germline): MNHEY, SVGEGT. V lost 7 bases to trimming and J lost 0 bases, with 12 bases between them. CDR3 amino acids: CASTPDGTNYGYTF. The CDR3 DNA follows: TGTGCCAGCACCCCGGACGGAACTAACTATGGCTACACCTTC.

This clonotype was seen just once. The V gene is TRBV21-1, the J gene TRBJ2-1. TRBV21-1 is tagged as a pseudogene. This CDR3 is built from 15 residues. The CDR3, as DNA: TGTGCCAGCAGTATAAGACTTGCAGGCTACAATGAGCAGTTCTTC. Translated: CASSIRLAGYNEQFF.

This clonotype came up a few times. The chain combines TRBV12-3 or TRBV12-4 with TRBJ2-5; D is ambiguous. TRBJ2-7 explains the end of the DNA better; the J call may be wrong. The length of the CDR3 is 17 residues. CDR3 bases: TGTGCCAGCAGTTTGGGAACCATCATAAGGGATTCCTACGAGCAGTACTTC. It is translated as CASSLGTIIRDSYEQYF.

The gene calls are TRBV7-2 and TRBJ2-3; TRBD2 matches at 9 bases. Trimming took 4 bases from V and 6 from J; bases not matched to a gene: 11. The germline V gene has CDR1 SGHTA and CDR2 FQGNSA. The length of the CDR3 is 16 residues. In nucleotides, the CDR3 is TGTGCCAGCAGCTACAACGCGGGAGGGGGGTTGGATACGCAGTATTTT. It encodes CASSYNAGGGLDTQYF.